This T cell receptor (beta chain) was retrieved from a study of beta chain features in type 1 diabetes (dated by TCRdb to 2017 to 2018). About the investigation overall: Mean age, gender distribution, total cell number and subset yield did not differ between patients and healthy donors. Across all samples, fewer than 130 million sorted cells were examined, and cell number per subset correlated strongly with RNA yield. The study compared the TCRB repertoires of sorted circulating CD4+ T cell subsets in recently diagnosed type 1 diabetes patients with those in matched healthy donors. Regulatory and stem cell-like memory subsets were obtained from only 8 patients and about 8 healthy donors, while naive and central memory subsets were obtained from all 30 or so donors.

The entire isolated RNA was reverse transcribed using the High Capacity cDNA Reverse Transcription Kit, and thus expressed TCRB transcripts were sequenced. Deep immunoSEQ sequencing was performed on naive, central memory and regulatory T cell samples, with an average of around 3.5 million total reads per sample. Sorted cells were lysed in RLT buffer, and RNA was extracted using DNase-treated RNeasy Micro or Mini kits according to cell number. Each cell subset was processed separately to prevent cross-contamination, with patient and healthy donor samples processed together. TCRB sequences were amplified from cDNA with the immunoSEQ multiplex PCR, producing 87-bp fragments spanning the CDR3 region. Amplicons were sequenced on the Illumina HiSeq platform. The published analysis was carried out like this. Synthetic template baselines were used to correct PCR bias computationally, reads within Hamming distance 2 were collapsed together, and singletons that could not be merged were discarded. By aligning reads against IMGT, V, D and J genes, CDR3 length, and insertions or deletions at six rearrangement sites were assigned. Within each subset, clonotype counts were normalized to sorted cell number, and only after that were true diversity and Gini coefficients computed with the tcR R package. Repertoire sharing was quantified using the overlap coefficient calculated on TCRB nucleotide sequences. TCRdb provides this immuneACCESS table in a form limited to in-frame rearrangements. Some clones are lacking; in checked studies, under half of them reflect an unresolved V gene, and why the rest are absent is not known. The V and J calls and the clone size are those of that table, but D and trimming were determined from the DNA. This sample comprises roughly 300,000 clones, approximately 9.9% of them detected only once. 1% of the sample is taken by the ten largest.

A single peripheral blood draw of about 116 mL on average was collected from each donor into heparinised tubes. Using a panel that included CD45RO, CCR7, CD25, CD127, CD95 and CD27, naive, central memory, regulatory and stem cell-like memory CD4+ T cells were sorted on a BD FACSAria II. All sorted populations exceeded 95% purity. PBMCs were isolated right away by Lymphoprep density gradient centrifugation and were stained directly, without culture. Samples were stained and sorted in pairs, with one healthy donor and one patient per experiment, so that batch effects were minimized. The cysteine opens and the phenylalanine closes a CDR3 of 13 amino acids. Left in the record is the CDR3 DNA by itself, 39 bases read in frame from the first base. CDR1 and CDR2 (SNHLY, FYNNEI) derive from the germline V gene. V loses 3 bases of germline sequence and J loses 4 bases, and the interval between the two ends is 9 bases.

Concerning this clone: The antigen it recognizes is unknown. No much larger clone exists at a distance of one base, and base qualities are not known.

Study-wide findings and limitations: Type 1 diabetes patients showed a moderate but significant shortening of TCRB CDR3 length in all four CD4+ subsets. Naive, central memory and regulatory TCRB repertoires appeared more similar among patients than among healthy donors. PCR might favor shorter templates, but patient and control samples were amplified and corrected together, so any skew would affect both groups equally. Only small numbers of individuals were included in the HLA sub-analyses, which left unresolved whether HLA type had any influence on TCRB rearrangement. Patients with type 1 diabetes made fewer insertions and deleted more nucleotides at VDJ recombination sites, implying thymic rearrangement abnormalities. Because cDNA was sequenced instead of genomic DNA, activated cells with high expression could be over-represented, although the groups did not differ in activation or CD3 levels.

Recombination linked TRBV2 to TRBJ1-1, with the identity of the D gene unclear. The sequenced sample consisted of central memory CD4+ T cells from blood. The sequence was collected from a man aged 25 to 40 with type 1 diabetes. The nucleotide sequence is given as TGTGCCAGCAGTGACGTTGAGGGCACTGAAGCTTTCTTT. This yields the protein CASSDVEGTEAFF.